This TCR beta chain was recovered during a study of cytomegalovirus exposure and HLA in healthy donors. The study, taken as a whole, reports: Among the most significant clusters, several appeared linked to common viral pathogens in a later analysis. TRBV6-2, TRBV6-3 and some other V segments were excluded as indistinguishable.

V lost 6 bases and J lost 2; bases outside the gene matches: 6. Germline loops: CDR1 SGHDN, CDR2 FVKESK. The CDR3 extends over 14 amino acids. PCR amplification relied on 60 Vbeta primers (plus 13 Jbeta primers). TCRdb's copy holds only in-frame clones and misses some; the assay was immunoSEQ multiplex PCR. The sample has 120,000 or so clones; around 75% are singletons. A single count supports this clone. The antigen remains undetermined. The material sequenced was PBMCs. This TCR was sampled from a woman in her forties in good health and CMV-seropositive. The V call is TRBV14, the J call TRBJ2-5; 7 positions match TRBD1. The CDR3 region is CASRAGTEQETQYF. CDR3 in DNA: TGTGCCAGCAGGGCCGGGACAGAGCAAGAGACCCAGTACTTC.